The next 18 T cell receptor beta chains were all read from a single sample in a study of Ad26.COV2.S vaccination and SARS-CoV-2 variants. Clones were sequenced by immunoSEQ multiplex PCR, and TCRdb holds only the in-frame ones, with some missing. The sample records some 460,000 clones, about 89% being singletons. The sample's treatment: roughly 20 received Ad26.COV2.S at low or high dose, single or two shots; several received placebo; per-sample allocation not given. Day 63 after the first vaccine or placebo injection was the time point for sampling. The sample in question was peripheral blood, obtained in a trial of Ad26.COV2.S vaccine versus placebo. The origin of the receptors is a person aged 18 to 65 who received the Ad26.COV2.S COVID-19 vaccine or a placebo.

The chain combines TRBV29-1 with TRBJ2-7, with D perhaps assigned TRBD1 or TRBD2 (6 bases each). Germline values: CDR1 SQVTM, CDR2 ANQGSEA. This CDR3 is built from 12 residues. CDR3 amino acids: CTGGPSPAEQYF. The CDR3 DNA follows: TGCACCGGGGGCCCCTCGCCGGCCGAGCAGTACTTC.

V and J are TRBV29-1 and TRBJ2-3; no clear D gene. Germline V gene data show CDR1 as SQVTM and CDR2 as ANQGSEA. V was trimmed by 4 bases and J by 3 bases, leaving 17 bases between them. The CDR3 has 15 residues. The DNA of the CDR3 is TGCAGCGTTGGGGGATATGACACGACGACAGATACGCAGTATTTT. It specifies CSVGGYDTTTDTQYF.

About this clone: Other DNA variants within this sample encode the same CDR3. V usage is TRBV7-9 and J usage is TRBJ2-2; 8 bases match TRBD1. The germline V gene has CDR1 SEHNR and CDR2 FQNEAQ (reference sequence). The CDR3 runs to 15 residues. With 5 bases clipped from V and 2 bases from J, the junction kept 4 bases outside the gene matches. The CDR3 here is CASSLTGANTGELFF. The DNA of the CDR3 is TGTGCCAGCAGCCTGACAGGGGCAAACACCGGGGAGCTGTTTTTT.

This chain connects TRBV6-5 to TRBJ1-3, with D hard to call. The CDR3 length is 13 residues. Trimming removed 8 bases from V and 1 base from J, with 9 bases in between. Germline values: CDR1 MNHEY, CDR2 SVGAGI. CDR3 region: CASVGFSGNTIYF. CDR3 sequence (DNA): TGTGCCAGCGTGGGGTTTTCTGGAAACACCATATATTTT.

This clone is a singleton in its sample. Here the CDR3 DNA reads TGTGCCAGCAGCTCGGGACCGGGACAGGGTCGGCCCCAGCATTTT. This gives the protein CASSSGPGQGRPQHF. The rearrangement uses TRBV7-2 and TRBJ1-5, with 9 bases aligning to TRBD1. The CDR3 extends over 15 amino acids. V trimming: 4 bases; J trimming: 9 bases; junction bases outside the gene matches: 10. The germline gives CDR1 SGHTA, CDR2 FQGNSA.

The rearrangement joins TRBV5-5 to TRBJ1-2; tentative D call: TRBD1 (5 bases). V was clipped by 5 bases and J by 7 bases, with 24 bases between them. Germline assignment: CDR1 SGHKS and CDR2 YYEKEE (reference sequence). This CDR3 has 16 amino acids. The CDR3 DNA reads TGTGCCAGCAGTCGCGAGTTGGGGCCTGGAGCGGGTGGCTACACCTTC. Protein sequence: CASSRELGPGAGGYTF.

This clone was counted between two and nine times. This chain joins TRBV19 and TRBJ1-5; maybe TRBD1 (6 bases). This CDR3 region has 14 residues. Germline CDR1 reads LNHDA; CDR2 reads SQIVND (reference sequence). V lost 10 bases, J lost 7 bases, and 20 bases lay in between. The CDR3 loop is CATQGRWDGQPQHF. Here the CDR3 DNA reads TGTGCCACACAGGGTCGGTGGGATGGACAGCCCCAGCATTTT. Supplemented by reference TRBV19 and TRBJ1-5, the full variable domain reads DGGITQSPKYLFRKEGQNVTLSCEQNLNHDAMYWYRQDPGQGLRLIYYSQIVNDFQKGDIAEGYSVSREKKESFPLTVTSAQKNPTAFYLCATQGRWDGQPQHFGDGTRLSIL.

The chain couples TRBV4-3 to TRBJ2-3; maybe TRBD2 (6 bases). V shed 1 base and J shed 5 bases, with 10 bases lying between them. The CDR3 consists of 14 residues. Germline V gene sequence: CDR1 LGHNA, CDR2 YSLEER. This CDR3 reads CASSQGRAGDTQYF. The CDR3 nucleotides read TGCGCCAGCAGCCAAGGGAGGGCTGGAGATACGCAGTATTTT.

The gene calls are TRBV7-9 and TRBJ1-4; D gene ambiguous. V shed 1 base and J shed 0 bases, with 15 bases lying between them. The CDR3 consists of 18 residues. In germline, CDR1 is SEHNR, CDR2 FQNEAQ (reference sequence). CDR3 sequence (DNA): TGTGCCAGCAGCTTAGTGCGGACTGGCATTGCAACTAATGAAAAACTGTTTTTT. Amino acid sequence: CASSLVRTGIATNEKLFF.

The V gene is TRBV5-1, the J gene TRBJ2-7; a weak D match, TRBD1 (5 bases). From germline, CDR1 is SGHRS and CDR2 YFSETQ. The CDR3 spans 16 residues. V was shortened by 0 bases and J by 2 bases, with 15 bases between the two germline ends. CDR3 sequence (DNA): TGCGCCAGCAGCTTGGGCCCGACAGTACCGACCTACGAGCAGTACTTC. Protein: CASSLGPTVPTYEQYF.

The chain couples TRBV7-9 to TRBJ1-3; a weak D match, TRBD1 (5 bases). This CDR3 is 14 amino acids long. From germline, CDR1 is SEHNR and CDR2 FQNEAQ (reference sequence). The ends were cut back, 6 bases at V and 2 bases at J, with 11 bases in the middle. DNA of the CDR3: TGTGCCAGCAGTCCCGGGGGACCTGGAAACACCATATATTTT. It translates to CASSPGGPGNTIYF.

The genes are TRBV16 and TRBJ2-2; D is tentatively TRBD1 or TRBD2 (6 bases each). Germline V gene lookup returns CDR1 KGHSY and CDR2 FQNENV. There are 15 residues in the CDR3. Trimming removed 4 bases from V and 3 bases from J, with 12 bases in between. CDR3 coding DNA: TGTGCCAGCAGCCGGGGGGACACTGACACCGGGGAGCTGTTTTTT. Protein: CASSRGDTDTGELFF.

V is TRBV18 and J is TRBJ1-3; D is unclear. The germline gives CDR1 KGHSH, CDR2 LQKENI. Trimming left V 3 bases short and J 3 bases short, with 12 bases between. The CDR3 covers 15 residues. In nucleotides, the CDR3 is TGTGCCAGCTCACCCCTAGACTATAATGGAAACACCATATATTTT. It is translated as CASSPLDYNGNTIYF.

V and J are TRBV29-1 and TRBJ1-3; D is unresolved. V lost 6 bases and J 0 bases, leaving 12 bases between the germline ends. The CDR3 sequence is 14 residues long. Germline CDR1 SQVTM, CDR2 ANQGSEA. This CDR3 is CSVWGQDSGNTIYF. The CDR3 DNA reads as TGCAGCGTCTGGGGTCAGGACTCTGGAAACACCATATATTTT. The complete variable domain, with remaining parts taken from reference TRBV29-1 and TRBJ1-3, reads SAVISQKPSRDICQRGTSLTIQCQVDSQVTMMFWYRQQPGQSLTLIATANQGSEATYESGFVIDKFPISRPNLTFSTLTVSNMSPEDSSIYLCSVWGQDSGNTIYFGEGSWLTVV.

This chain joins TRBV28 and TRBJ2-5, with 9 positions matching TRBD2. Trimming at V came to 5 bases and at J to 1 base, leaving 5 bases not matched to a gene. The CDR3 spans 15 residues. Germline V gene data show CDR1 as MDHEN and CDR2 as SYDVKM. This CDR3 is CASSRHSGSQETQYF. The DNA of the CDR3 is TGTGCCAGCAGTCGACATAGCGGGAGCCAAGAGACCCAGTACTTC.

V and J are TRBV10-3 and TRBJ2-5; 7 bases are a match to TRBD2. The CDR3 is made up of 14 amino acids. V gave up 5 bases and J gave up 2 bases; unmatched junction bases: 5. The germline CDR1 and CDR2 sequences are ENHRY and SYGVKD. The CDR3 reads CAISSSGVQETQYF. The CDR3 nucleotides are TGTGCCATCAGTTCAAGCGGGGTACAAGAGACCCAGTACTTC.

The gene calls are TRBV19 and TRBJ1-2, with a possible D match to TRBD1 (6 bases). The V end lost 4 bases, the J end lost 4 bases, and 13 bases lay between the germline ends. This CDR3 has 14 residues. Germline CDR1 reads LNHDA; CDR2 reads SQIVND (reference sequence). CDR3 coding DNA: TGTGCCAGTAGTACAGGGGATTCGGCCTATGGCTACACCTTC. It codes for CASSTGDSAYGYTF.

V usage is TRBV5-1 and J usage is TRBJ1-4; TRBD1 might be the D (6 bases). CDR3 size: 16 residues. The germline gives CDR1 SGHRS, CDR2 YFSETQ. V lost 1 base, J lost 0 bases, and 10 bases lay in between. This CDR3 reads CASSLWDTATNEKLFF. For the CDR3, the DNA is TGCGCCAGCAGCTTGTGGGACACAGCAACTAATGAAAAACTGTTTTTT.